The rows below give T cell receptor beta chains drawn from one sample of a study of cytomegalovirus exposure and HLA in healthy donors. Sequencing used immunoSEQ multiplex PCR; TCRdb keeps in-frame clones, though not all of them. The table lists over 150,000 clones, over 70% of them singletons. The sequencing input was PBMCs. These receptors were collected from a male donor in good health and CMV-seropositive. CDR3s include the opening cysteine and the closing phenylalanine or tryptophan. A D gene is named only where the DNA matches it firmly. Some rows have no size entry. The others give once, few or many, or a class for an expanded clone.

V gene	D gene	J gene	clone size	CDR3 protein	CDR3 DNA
TRBV9	TRBD1	TRBJ1-5	NA	CASSVGQQDQPQHF	TGTGCCAGCAGCGTGGGACAGCAAGATCAGCCCCAGCATTTT
TRBV5-1	NA	TRBJ2-6	NA	CASSYRAAGANVLTF	TGCGCCAGCAGCTATAGAGCAGCGGGGGCCAACGTCCTGACTTTC
TRBV7-2	TRBD1	TRBJ1-3	NA	CASSFLRQGEQSGNTIYF	TGTGCCAGCAGCTTTCTCCGACAGGGAGAACAATCTGGAAACACCATATATTTT
TRBV13	TRBD1	TRBJ1-2	few	CASSSRDSANYGYTF	TGTGCCAGCAGCTCCCGGGACAGCGCTAACTATGGCTACACCTTC
TRBV5-6	TRBD1	TRBJ1-2	NA	CASSEGQGNGYTF	TGTGCCAGCAGCGAGGGACAGGGGAATGGCTACACCTTC
TRBV19	NA	TRBJ1-1	once	CASSLPRGAGTEAFF	TGTGCCAGTAGCCTACCTCGGGGGGCCGGCACTGAAGCTTTCTTT
TRBV9	TRBD2	TRBJ2-3	NA	CASSVSSGASPSTDTQYF	TGTGCCAGCAGCGTCTCTAGCGGGGCGTCCCCTAGCACAGATACGCAGTATTTT
TRBV4-1	NA	TRBJ2-7	NA	CASSQPSYEQYF	TGCGCCAGCAGCCAACCCTCCTACGAGCAGTACTTC
TRBV7-9	TRBD1	TRBJ2-2	few	CASSPYRGHGELFF	TGTGCCAGCAGCCCGTACAGGGGACACGGGGAGCTGTTTTTT
TRBV19	NA	TRBJ1-2	NA	CASSTLHTGLGYTF	TGTGCCAGTAGTACACTACATACGGGTCTTGGCTACACCTTC
TRBV4-3	NA	TRBJ1-3	few	CASSQDSGGPGNTIYF	TGCGCCAGCAGCCAAGATTCGGGGGGCCCTGGAAACACCATATATTTT
TRBV7-8	NA	TRBJ2-3	NA	CASNRGPSTDTQYF	TGTGCCAGCAATCGGGGTCCTAGCACAGATACGCAGTATTTT
TRBV19	TRBD1	TRBJ2-1	NA	CASSFVTGQGYEQFF	TGTGCCAGTAGTTTCGTGACAGGGCAGGGTTATGAGCAGTTCTTC
TRBV2	NA	TRBJ2-1	few	CASTHGGWDNEQFF	TGTGCCAGCACTCATGGAGGTTGGGACAATGAGCAGTTCTTC
TRBV5-8	TRBD1	TRBJ1-4	NA	CASILDRESEKLFF	TGTGCCAGCATCCTGGACAGGGAGAGTGAAAAACTGTTTTTT
TRBV5-1	NA	TRBJ1-6	NA	CASTPTTGDNSPLHF	TGCGCCAGCACCCCCACGACAGGCGACAATTCACCCCTCCACTTT
TRBV30	NA	TRBJ1-5	NA	CAWSVGRINGPQHF	TGTGCCTGGAGCGTGGGCAGGATTAACGGGCCCCAGCATTTT
TRBV19	NA	TRBJ1-1	NA	CATAGVGNTEAFF	TGTGCCACCGCAGGGGTGGGGAACACTGAAGCTTTCTTT
TRBV18	NA	TRBJ1-2	few	CASSLEGGYTF	TGTGCCAGCTCCCTTGAGGGTGGCTACACCTTC
TRBV19	NA	TRBJ1-5	NA	CASSISRDTQPQHF	TGTGCCAGTAGTATATCCCGGGATACTCAGCCCCAGCATTTT
TRBV9	NA	TRBJ1-2	NA	CASSILPENLNYGYTF	TGTGCCAGCAGCATATTACCAGAAAACCTTAACTATGGCTACACCTTC
TRBV6-4	TRBD1	TRBJ2-3	few	CASSRQGGSTDTQYF	TGTGCCAGCAGTCGACAGGGCGGGAGCACAGATACGCAGTATTTT
TRBV6-1	NA	TRBJ1-2	NA	CASSEQTAYGYTF	TGTGCCAGCAGTGAACAAACTGCCTATGGCTACACCTTC
TRBV21-1	NA	TRBJ2-7	NA	CASSKVLGGQYF	TGTGCCAGCAGCAAAGTTCTGGGGGGGCAGTACTTC
TRBV7-8	NA	TRBJ2-7	NA	CASSEGQTGRQYF	TGTGCCAGCAGCGAGGGACAAACAGGGCGGCAGTACTTC
TRBV6-5	NA	TRBJ1-1	NA	CASSDTSNTEAFF	TGTGCCAGCAGTGACACTTCGAACACTGAAGCTTTCTTT
TRBV9	NA	TRBJ2-2	NA	CASTLAGTSPTGELFF	TGTGCCAGCACCCTGGCTGGGACATCGCCCACCGGGGAGCTGTTTTTT
TRBV19	TRBD1	TRBJ2-7	NA	CASSVQGSLYEQYF	TGTGCCAGTAGTGTACAGGGGTCCCTCTACGAGCAGTACTTC
TRBV6-5	NA	TRBJ2-2	NA	CASSYSSNTGELFF	TGTGCCAGCAGTTACTCGTCAAACACCGGGGAGCTGTTTTTT
TRBV15	TRBD1	TRBJ2-1	few	CATDRGGYNEQFF	TGTGCCACGGACAGGGGCGGATACAATGAGCAGTTCTTC
TRBV27	TRBD2	TRBJ2-1	once	CASSLRGGASYNEQFF	TGTGCCAGCAGTTTACGCGGGGGGGCCTCCTACAATGAGCAGTTCTTC
TRBV5-4	NA	TRBJ2-4	NA	CASSSGTQNIQYF	TGTGCCAGCAGCTCCGGGACACAGAACATTCAGTACTTC